This TCR beta chain originates from a study of tumor-infiltrating lymphocytes in primary liver carcinoma. Background on the study: Those enrolled were patients of both sexes, who were aged 30 to 69 years. Staged T1-T3 N0M0, the tumors had sizes that ranged from 4.2 to 10 cm across. Sample yields of productive TCRbeta reads, ranging from roughly 3.65 to 8 million, were similar across tissue types. Study-wide results and caveats: Tumor top-250-clone fractions significantly exceeded those of blood (p = 0.039).

With respect to this clonotype: Its antigen is unidentified. This clone may be a read error of a much larger clone one base away.

RNA isolated from unsorted whole blood supplied the blood RNA, with germline DNA also extracted. This CDR3 region has 16 residues. Per germline, CDR1 MNHNS and CDR2 SASEGT. Making TCR beta cDNA involved around 500 ng total RNA and a constant-region primer. ARM-PCR was slightly modified, and three nested multiplex PCR rounds with it gave rise to the TCR beta libraries. Running 9 to 11 cycles apiece, the first two PCR rounds relied on TRBV1-TRBV30 forward primers together with a C-beta reverse primer. TCRdb recomputed calls from the multiplex PCR reads with MiXCR, one row per CDR3 protein. The sample includes 320,000 or so distinct CDR3 sequences, about 62% of them seen just once.

This TCR derives from a man aged 35 to 55 with primary liver carcinoma and hepatitis B virus infection. This chain links TRBV6-1 with TRBJ2-5; no definite D call. The sample taken for sequencing was peripheral blood. For the CDR3, the DNA is TGTGCCGGCAGTGACTGGTGGTCGGGCCTCCAAGAGACCCAGTACTTC. Amino acids: CAGSDWWSGLQETQYF.